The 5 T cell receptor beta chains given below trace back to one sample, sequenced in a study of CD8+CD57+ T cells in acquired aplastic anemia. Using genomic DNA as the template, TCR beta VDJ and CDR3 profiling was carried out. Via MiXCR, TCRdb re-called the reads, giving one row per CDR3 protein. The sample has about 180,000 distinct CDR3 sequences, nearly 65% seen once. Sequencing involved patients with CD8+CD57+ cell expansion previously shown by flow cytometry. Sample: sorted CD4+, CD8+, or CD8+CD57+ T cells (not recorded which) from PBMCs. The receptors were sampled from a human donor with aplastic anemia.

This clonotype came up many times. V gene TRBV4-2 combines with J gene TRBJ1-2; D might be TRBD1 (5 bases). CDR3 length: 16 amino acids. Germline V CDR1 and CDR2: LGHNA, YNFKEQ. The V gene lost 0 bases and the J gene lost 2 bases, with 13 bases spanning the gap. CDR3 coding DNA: TGTGCCAGCAGCCAAGAGATTGGGGGGACCAACTATGGCTACACCTTC. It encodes CASSQEIGGTNYGYTF.

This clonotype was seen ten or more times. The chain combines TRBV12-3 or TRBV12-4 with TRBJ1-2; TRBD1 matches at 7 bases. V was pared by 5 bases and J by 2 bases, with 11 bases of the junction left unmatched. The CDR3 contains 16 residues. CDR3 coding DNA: TGTGCCAGCAGTCGCGGAACAGGGGAATGGAACTATGGCTACACCTTC. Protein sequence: CASSRGTGEWNYGYTF.

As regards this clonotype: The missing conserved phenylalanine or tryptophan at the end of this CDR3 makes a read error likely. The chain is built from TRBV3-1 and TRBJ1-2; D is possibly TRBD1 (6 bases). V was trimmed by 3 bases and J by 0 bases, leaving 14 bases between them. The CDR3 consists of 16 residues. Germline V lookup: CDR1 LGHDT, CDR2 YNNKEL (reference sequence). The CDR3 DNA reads TGTGCCAGCAGCCACCGGGACACCTACCCTAACTATGGCTACACCCTC. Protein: CASSHRDTYPNYGYTL.

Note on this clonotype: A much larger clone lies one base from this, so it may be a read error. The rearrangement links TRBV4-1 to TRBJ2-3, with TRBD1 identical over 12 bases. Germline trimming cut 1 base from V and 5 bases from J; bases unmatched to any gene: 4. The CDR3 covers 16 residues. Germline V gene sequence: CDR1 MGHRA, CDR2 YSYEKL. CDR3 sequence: CASSQGGQGAEDTQYF. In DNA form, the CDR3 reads TGCGCCAGCAGCCAAGGGGGACAGGGGGCGGAAGATACGCAGTATTTT.

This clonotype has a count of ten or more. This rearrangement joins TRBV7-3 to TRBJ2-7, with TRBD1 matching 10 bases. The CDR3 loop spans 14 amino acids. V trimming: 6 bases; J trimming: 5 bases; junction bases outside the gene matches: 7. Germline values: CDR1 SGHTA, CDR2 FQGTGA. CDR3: CASSLTGTGDEQYF. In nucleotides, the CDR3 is TGTGCCAGCAGTCTAACTGGGACAGGGGACGAGCAGTACTTC.